This T cell receptor (beta chain) was retrieved from a study of tumor-infiltrating lymphocytes in primary liver carcinoma (TCRdb year 2017). About the investigation overall: Between late 2015 and early 2016, about 5 patients in China with histopathologically diagnosed primary liver carcinoma had their tumors surgically resected. Hepatocellular carcinoma (four) or combined HCC and intrahepatic cholangiocarcinoma (one) was present in the five patients, who were three men and two women aged 30 to 69 years. The five patients had tumors of stage T1-T3 N0M0, with maximum diameters ranging from roughly 4.2 to 10 cm. Each sample produced roughly 3.5 to 8 million productive TCRbeta reads, and read depth showed no significant difference between tissue types. For each liver tumor, the study sampled five regions along with adjacent normal tissue and blood, and applied TCRbeta repertoire sequencing, expression microarrays and whole-exome sequencing. TCRbeta repertoire sequencing covered roughly 35 specimens from 5 patients: 25 or so tumor regions, 5 adjacent noncancerous liver tissues and 5 peripheral blood samples. Technical replicate repertoires showed high reproducibility, with mean shared-clone rates around 0.9 and correlation coefficients above 0.95.

TRIzol reagent was used to extract blood RNA from unsorted whole blood, while the DNeasy Blood & Tissue kit provided the germline DNA. At the time of sampling, the patients were treatment-naive and had chronic HBV infection. Before surgery, four milliliters of peripheral blood were collected into K2EDTA tubes. Using a constant-region primer and ProtoScript II reverse transcriptase, TCRbeta-specific cDNA was reverse-transcribed from 450 to 650 ng total RNA. The TCRbeta libraries were prepared through three rounds of nested multiplex PCR following a slightly modified ARM-PCR procedure. The first two PCR rounds used multiplex TRBV1-TRBV30 forward primers with a Cbeta reverse primer, each for about 11 cycles. Sample barcodes and Illumina adapters were added in a final 25-cycle PCR using Deep VentR polymerase. Before sequencing, amplicons of 200-500 bp were gel-purified using a QIAquick gel extraction kit. An Illumina HiSeq 2500 was used to sequence the TCRbeta amplicons, generating 250-bp paired-end reads. The paper's data handling went like this. Trimmomatic v0.33 was used to quality-trim the reads, and FLASH v1.2.11 was used to merge paired reads so that full CDR3 sequences could be recovered. V, D and J germline segments were assigned to the rearranged TCRbeta sequences using MiGEC v1.2.1b. Clonotype statistics and Shannon-Wiener diversity indices were calculated with VDJtools v1.0.0. To cut down on sampling bias, every analysis after diversity analysis relied on just the 250 most abundant clonotypes from each sample. The public reads were quality trimmed at Q25 with fastp and then assembled into clones with MiXCR by TCRdb, keeping productive beta chains. Entries that share a CDR3 protein sequence are merged under the most common genes and DNA. The V and J calls were determined by TCRdb, not by the authors. The sample yields about 310,000 distinct CDR3 sequences; 50% to 70% were counted once. Roughly 9% of the sample rests with the top ten.

Concerning this clonotype: What antigen it recognizes has not been identified. With a much larger clone just one base away, this may be a read error.

Results and caveats for the whole study, not just this receptor: Repertoire overlap was higher between tumor regions (mean roughly 35%) than tumor-adjacent (around 17%) or tumor-blood (approximately 14%) pairs, consistent with antigen-driven expansion. With just 4 or 5 patients in the study, the authors point out that the findings should be validated in a larger study. The top 250 clones accounted for a significantly greater share of the repertoire in tumors than in blood (p = 0.039). Only the TCR beta chain was sequenced, which likely underestimates true repertoire diversity because unpaired alpha chains were not captured. Bulk unsorted samples precluded comparing CD4+ and CD8+ T cell repertoires.

The CDR3 covers 14 residues, taking in both the cysteine and the phenylalanine. CDR3 DNA only is kept here, 42 bases in frame from base 1. The specimen sequenced was peripheral blood. Recombination joined TRBV12-3 or TRBV12-4 with TRBJ1-2; no D gene call is confident. The receptor was isolated from a man aged 35 to 55 with primary liver carcinoma and hepatitis B virus infection. CDR3 reads: CTSSSLGARYGYTF. At the DNA level, the sequence is TGTACCAGCAGTTCACTGGGTGCTCGATATGGCTACACCTTC.